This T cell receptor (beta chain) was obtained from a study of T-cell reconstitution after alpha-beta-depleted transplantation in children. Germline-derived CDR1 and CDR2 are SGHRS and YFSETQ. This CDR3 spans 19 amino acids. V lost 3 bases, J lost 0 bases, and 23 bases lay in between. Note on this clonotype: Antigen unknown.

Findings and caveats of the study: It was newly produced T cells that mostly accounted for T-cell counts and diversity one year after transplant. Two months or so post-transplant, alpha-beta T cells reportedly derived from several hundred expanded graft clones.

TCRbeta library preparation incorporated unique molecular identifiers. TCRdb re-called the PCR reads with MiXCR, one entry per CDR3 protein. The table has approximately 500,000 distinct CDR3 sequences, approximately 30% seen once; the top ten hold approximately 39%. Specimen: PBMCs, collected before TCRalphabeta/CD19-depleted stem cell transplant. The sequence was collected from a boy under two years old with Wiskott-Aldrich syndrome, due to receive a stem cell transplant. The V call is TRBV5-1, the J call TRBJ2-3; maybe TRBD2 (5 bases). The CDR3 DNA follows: TGCGCCAGCAGCTCCATCGGCGGAACGGGGTCTGCTAGCACAGATACGCAGTATTTT. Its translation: CASSSIGGTGSASTDTQYF.